This T cell receptor (beta chain) was identified during a study of blood T cells in healthy people across ages. The germline V and J ends were trimmed by 3 bases and 6 bases, with 8 bases remaining between them. The CDR3 covers 13 residues. Germline-derived CDR1 and CDR2 are KGHDR and SFDVKD. Sample-barcoded 5' priming and a J-beta primer mix drove a second PCR of 7 to 11 cycles. Each TCR beta cDNA got a 12-nucleotide random molecular identifier. The study obtained at least 2.5 million CDR3-containing paired-end reads from every sample. TCRdb recomputed calls from the 5' RACE reads with MiXCR, one row per CDR3 protein. The sample holds 1.2 million to 1.5 million distinct CDR3 sequences; approximately 38% are singletons and the top ten take 7% to 9.5%.

The receptor was derived from a woman younger than 30 in good health. The V gene is TRBV24-1, the J gene TRBJ1-5, with D possibly being TRBD1 (5 bases). Sequencing was done on a sample of blood. For the CDR3, the DNA is TGTGCCACCAGTGATCGACAGATTCAGCCCCAGCATTTT. This translates into CATSDRQIQPQHF.